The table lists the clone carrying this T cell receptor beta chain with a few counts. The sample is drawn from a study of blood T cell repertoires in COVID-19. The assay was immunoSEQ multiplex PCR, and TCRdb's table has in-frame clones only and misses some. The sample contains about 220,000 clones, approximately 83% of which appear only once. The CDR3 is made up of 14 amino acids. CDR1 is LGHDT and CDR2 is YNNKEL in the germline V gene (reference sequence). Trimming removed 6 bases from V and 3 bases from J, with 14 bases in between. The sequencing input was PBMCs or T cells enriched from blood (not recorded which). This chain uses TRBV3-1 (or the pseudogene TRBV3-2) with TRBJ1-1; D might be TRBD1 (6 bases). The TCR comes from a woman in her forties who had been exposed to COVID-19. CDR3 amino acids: CASRDQGLDTEAFF. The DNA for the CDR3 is TGTGCCAGCAGAGATCAGGGGTTGGACACTGAAGCTTTCTTT.